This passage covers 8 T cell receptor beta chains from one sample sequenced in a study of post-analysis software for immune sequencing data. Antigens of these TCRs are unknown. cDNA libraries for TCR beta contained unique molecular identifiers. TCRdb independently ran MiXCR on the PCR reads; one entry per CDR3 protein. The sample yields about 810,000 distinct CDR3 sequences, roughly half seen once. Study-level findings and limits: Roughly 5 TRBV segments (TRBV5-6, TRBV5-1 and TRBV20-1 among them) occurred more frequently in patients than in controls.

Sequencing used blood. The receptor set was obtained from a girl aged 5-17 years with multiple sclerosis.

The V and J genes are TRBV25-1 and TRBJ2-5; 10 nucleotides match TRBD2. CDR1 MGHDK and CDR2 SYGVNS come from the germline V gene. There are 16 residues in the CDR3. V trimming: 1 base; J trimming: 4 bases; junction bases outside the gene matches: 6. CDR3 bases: TGTGCCAGCAGTGAATTAGCGGGAGGATGGACAGAGACCCAGTACTTC. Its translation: CASSELAGGWTETQYF.

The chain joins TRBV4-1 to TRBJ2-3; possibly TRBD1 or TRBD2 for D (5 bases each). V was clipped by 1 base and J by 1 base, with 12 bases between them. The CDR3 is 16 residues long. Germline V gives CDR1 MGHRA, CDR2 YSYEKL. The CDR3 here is CASSQVFGDGTDTQYF. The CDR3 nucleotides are TGCGCCAGCAGCCAAGTGTTCGGGGACGGCACAGATACGCAGTATTTT.

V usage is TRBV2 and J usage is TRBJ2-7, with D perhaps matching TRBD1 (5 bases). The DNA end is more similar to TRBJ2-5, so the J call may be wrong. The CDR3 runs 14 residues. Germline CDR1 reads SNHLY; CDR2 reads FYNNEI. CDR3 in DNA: TGTGCCAGCAGTGAATCGCAGGGCATGGAGACCCAGTACTTC. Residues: CASSESQGMETQYF.

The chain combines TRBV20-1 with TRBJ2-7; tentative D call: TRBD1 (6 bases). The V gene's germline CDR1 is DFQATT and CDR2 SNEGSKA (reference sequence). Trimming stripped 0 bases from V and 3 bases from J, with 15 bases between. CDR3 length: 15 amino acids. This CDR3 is CSARDGGGSNYEQYF. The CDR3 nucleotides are TGCAGTGCTAGAGATGGGGGCGGCAGTAACTACGAGCAGTACTTC.

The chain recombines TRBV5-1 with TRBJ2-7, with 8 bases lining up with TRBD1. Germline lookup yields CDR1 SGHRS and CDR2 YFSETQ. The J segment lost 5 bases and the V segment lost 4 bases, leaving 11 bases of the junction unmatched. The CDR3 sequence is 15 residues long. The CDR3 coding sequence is TGCGCCAGCAGCCCCGGGACAGGTGGGTTACACGAGCAGTACTTC. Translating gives CASSPGTGGLHEQYF.

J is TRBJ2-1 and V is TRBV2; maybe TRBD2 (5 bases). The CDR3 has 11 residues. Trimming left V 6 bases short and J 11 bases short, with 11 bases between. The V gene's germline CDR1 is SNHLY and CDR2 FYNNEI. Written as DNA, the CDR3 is TGTGCCAGCAGGTCGACTATAAAGCAGTTCTTC. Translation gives CASRSTIKQFF. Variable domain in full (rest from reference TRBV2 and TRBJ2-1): EPEVTQTPSHQVTQMGQEVILRCVPISNHLYFYWYRQILGQKVEFLVSFYNNEISEKSEIFDDQFSVERPDGSNFTLKIRSTKLEDSAMYFCASRSTIKQFFGPGTRLTVL.

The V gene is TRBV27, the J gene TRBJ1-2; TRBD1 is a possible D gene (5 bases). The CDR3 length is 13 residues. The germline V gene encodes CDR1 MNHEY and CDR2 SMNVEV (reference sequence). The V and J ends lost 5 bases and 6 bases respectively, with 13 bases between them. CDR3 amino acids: CASSIQRGNGYTF. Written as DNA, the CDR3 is TGTGCCAGCAGTATCCAGAGGGGCAATGGCTACACCTTC.

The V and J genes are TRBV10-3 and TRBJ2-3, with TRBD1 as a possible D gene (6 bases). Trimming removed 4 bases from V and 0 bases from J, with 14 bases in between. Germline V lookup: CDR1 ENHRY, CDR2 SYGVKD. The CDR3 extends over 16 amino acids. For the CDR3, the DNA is TGTGCCATCAGTGGACCGGGACACCTCAGCACAGATACGCAGTATTTT. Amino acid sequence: CAISGPGHLSTDTQYF.